This T cell receptor beta chain was found in a study of breast tumors, draining lymph nodes, adjacent tissues. Notes on the study in general: Data only fit, rather than demonstrated, lymph node origin of most tumor T cells. Tumor and nontumor repertoires were significantly more similar in luminal-like than in basal-like breast cancer. Findings are consistent with lymph node origin and intratumoral expansion of most tumor T cells. Tumor TCR diversity was below lymph nodes but above nontumor tissue.

TCRdb analysed the multiplex PCR reads with MiXCR anew, one entry per CDR3 protein. The sample lists 14,000 to 15,000 distinct CDR3 sequences; roughly 50% were seen once. The germline CDR1 and CDR2 sequences are SGHRS and YFSETQ. There are 14 residues in the CDR3. The V end lost 6 bases, the J end lost 1 base, and 13 bases lay between the germline ends. This clonotype was seen ten or more times. What it binds is not known. V gene TRBV5-1 combines with J gene TRBJ1-2, with a tentative D call TRBD1 (5 bases). Sequences were obtained from tumor-adjacent breast tissue. The sequence derives from a female donor with breast cancer. Some clones in this sample may be carry-over from other donors' samples. This CDR3 is CASTAGQSNYGYTF. CDR3 sequence (DNA): TGCGCCAGCACAGCGGGGCAGAGTAACTATGGCTACACCTTC.